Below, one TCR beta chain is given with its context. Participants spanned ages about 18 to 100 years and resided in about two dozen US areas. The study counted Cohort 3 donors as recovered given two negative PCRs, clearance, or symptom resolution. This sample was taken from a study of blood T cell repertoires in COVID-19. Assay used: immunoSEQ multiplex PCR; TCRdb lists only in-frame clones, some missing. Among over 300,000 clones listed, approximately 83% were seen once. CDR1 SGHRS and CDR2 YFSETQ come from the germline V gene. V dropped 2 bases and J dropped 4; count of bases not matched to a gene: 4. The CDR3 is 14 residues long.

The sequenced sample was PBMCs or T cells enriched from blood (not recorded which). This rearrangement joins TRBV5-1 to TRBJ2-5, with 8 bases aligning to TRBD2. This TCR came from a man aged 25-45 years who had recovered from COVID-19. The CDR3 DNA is TGCGCCAGCAGCTTCCTAGCGGGTGGAGAGACCCAGTACTTC. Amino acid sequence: CASSFLAGGETQYF.